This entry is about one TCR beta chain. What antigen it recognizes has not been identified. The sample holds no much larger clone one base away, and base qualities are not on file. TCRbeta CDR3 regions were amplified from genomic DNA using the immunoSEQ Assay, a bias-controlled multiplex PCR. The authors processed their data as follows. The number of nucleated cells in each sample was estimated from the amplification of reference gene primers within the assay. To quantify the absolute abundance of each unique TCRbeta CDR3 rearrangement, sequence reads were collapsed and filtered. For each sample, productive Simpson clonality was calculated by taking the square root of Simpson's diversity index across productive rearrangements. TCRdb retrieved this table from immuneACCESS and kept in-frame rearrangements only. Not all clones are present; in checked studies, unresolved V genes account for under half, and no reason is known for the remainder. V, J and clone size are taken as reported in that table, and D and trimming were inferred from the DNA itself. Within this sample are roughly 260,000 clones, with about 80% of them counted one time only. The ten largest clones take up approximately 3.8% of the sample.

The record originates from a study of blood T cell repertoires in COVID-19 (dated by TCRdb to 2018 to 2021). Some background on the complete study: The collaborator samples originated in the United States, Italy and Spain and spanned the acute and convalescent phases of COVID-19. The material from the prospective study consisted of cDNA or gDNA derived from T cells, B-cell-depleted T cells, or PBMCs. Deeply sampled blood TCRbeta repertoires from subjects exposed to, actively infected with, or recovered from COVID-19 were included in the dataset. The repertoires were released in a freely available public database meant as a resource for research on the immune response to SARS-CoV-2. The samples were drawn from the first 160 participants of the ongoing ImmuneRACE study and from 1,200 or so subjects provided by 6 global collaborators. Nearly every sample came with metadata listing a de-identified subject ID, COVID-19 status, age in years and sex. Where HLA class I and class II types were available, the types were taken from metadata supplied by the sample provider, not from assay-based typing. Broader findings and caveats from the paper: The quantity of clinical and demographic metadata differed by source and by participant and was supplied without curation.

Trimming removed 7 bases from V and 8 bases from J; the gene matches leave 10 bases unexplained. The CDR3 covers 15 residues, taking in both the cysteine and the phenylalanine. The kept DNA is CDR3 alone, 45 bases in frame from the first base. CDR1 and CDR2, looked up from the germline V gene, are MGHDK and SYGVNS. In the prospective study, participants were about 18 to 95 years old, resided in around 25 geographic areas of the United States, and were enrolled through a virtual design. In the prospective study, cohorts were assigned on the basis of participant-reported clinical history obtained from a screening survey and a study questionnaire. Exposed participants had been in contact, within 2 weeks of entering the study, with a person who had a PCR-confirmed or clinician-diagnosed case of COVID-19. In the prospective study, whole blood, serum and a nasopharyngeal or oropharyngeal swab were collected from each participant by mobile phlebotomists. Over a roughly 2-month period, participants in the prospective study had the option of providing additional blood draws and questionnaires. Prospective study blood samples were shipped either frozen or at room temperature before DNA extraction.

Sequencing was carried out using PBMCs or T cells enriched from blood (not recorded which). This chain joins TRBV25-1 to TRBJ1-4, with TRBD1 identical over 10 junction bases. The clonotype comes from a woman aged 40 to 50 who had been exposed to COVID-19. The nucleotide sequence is TGTGCCAGCACCCTGGGGGGGGACAGGGGCGAAAAACTGTTTTTT. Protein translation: CASTLGGDRGEKLFF.